The 17 T cell receptor beta chains listed next were all sequenced from one sample in a study of early T cells in non-severe SARS-CoV-2 infection. One entry per CDR3 protein results from TCRdb running MiXCR on the 5' RACE reads. The repertoire holds more than 80,000 distinct CDR3 sequences, approximately 11% seen once, with 4% to 5.5% in the top ten. Sequencing used whole blood. These receptors originate from an adult who was a healthcare worker with PCR-confirmed SARS-CoV-2 infection or an uninfected control (not recorded which).

V usage is TRBV2 and J usage is TRBJ2-7, with 7 nucleotides matching TRBD1. CDR3 size: 15 residues. CDR1 is SNHLY, CDR2 FYNNEI, per germline. The J segment lost 2 bases and the V segment lost 1 base, leaving 5 bases of the junction unmatched. CDR3 sequence (DNA): TGTGCCAGCAGTGAAGAAGGGCAGGGGGCCTACGAGCAGTACTTC. Residues: CASSEEGQGAYEQYF.

This clonotype was detected a few times. This chain uses TRBV19 with TRBJ1-5; D is perhaps TRBD1 (6 bases). The length of the CDR3 is 18 residues. Germline V CDR1 and CDR2: LNHDA, SQIVND (reference sequence). The ends were cut back, 5 bases at V and 4 bases at J, with 24 bases in the middle. This CDR3 reads CASSPLRTDRRTNQPQHF. The CDR3 bases are TGTGCCAGTAGTCCTCTCCGGACAGACAGGCGAACTAATCAGCCCCAGCATTTT.

This clonotype was detected only a few times. The chain has TRBV6-2 or TRBV6-3 and TRBJ1-5; no definite D call. Per the germline V gene, CDR1 is MNHEY and CDR2 is SVGEGT. V was cut by 5 bases and J by 0 bases, with 17 bases left in between. The length of the CDR3 is 17 residues. CDR3 in amino acids: CASSPLGGLTSNQPQHF. DNA of the CDR3: TGTGCCAGCAGTCCTCTCGGCGGTCTCACTAGCAATCAGCCCCAGCATTTT.

The sample holds one count of this clonotype. The J gene is TRBJ2-3, the V gene TRBV2; the D call may be TRBD1 or TRBD2 (5 bases each). The CDR3 extends over 13 amino acids. The germline gives CDR1 SNHLY, CDR2 FYNNEI. V lost 6 bases to trimming and J lost 1 base, with 8 bases between them. The CDR3 is CASRGTRTDTQYF. DNA of the CDR3: TGTGCCAGCAGAGGGACCCGCACAGATACGCAGTATTTT. Full variable domain (remainder filled in from reference TRBV2 and TRBJ2-3): EPEVTQTPSHQVTQMGQEVILRCVPISNHLYFYWYRQILGQKVEFLVSFYNNEISEKSEIFDDQFSVERPDGSNFTLKIRSTKLEDSAMYFCASRGTRTDTQYFGPGTRLTVL.

This clonotype was detected ten times or more. V and J are TRBV29-1 and TRBJ1-3; D unresolved. V lost 4 bases to trimming and J lost 0 bases, with 16 bases between them. Germline V gives CDR1 SQVTM, CDR2 ANQGSEA. The CDR3 sequence is 16 residues long. CDR3 nucleotide sequence: TGCAGCGTTGTCTCCAGGCCCTCGAGCTCTGGAAACACCATATATTTT. As protein: CSVVSRPSSSGNTIYF.

This clonotype was seen repeatedly, ten times or more. The chain joins TRBV20-1 to TRBJ1-4, with 7 bases aligning to TRBD1. The CDR3 totals 13 residues. Germline V gene data show CDR1 as DFQATT and CDR2 as SNEGSKA (reference sequence). Germline trimming cut 5 bases from V and 4 bases from J; bases unmatched to any gene: 4. CDR3 protein: CSAPDRSNEKLFF. CDR3 sequence (DNA): TGCAGTGCTCCGGACAGGAGTAATGAAAAACTGTTTTTT.

This clonotype was observed a few times. V and J are TRBV5-1 and TRBJ2-5, with D maybe TRBD1 (6 bases). CDR3 length: 15 amino acids. Germline CDR1 SGHRS, CDR2 YFSETQ. With 2 bases removed from V and 0 bases from J, the gap between germline ends came to 11 bases. The CDR3 region is CASSLRQAHQETQYF. The CDR3 bases are TGCGCCAGCAGCTTAAGACAGGCACACCAAGAGACCCAGTACTTC.

This chain uses TRBV6-6 with TRBJ2-7; D remains ambiguous. CDR1 is MNHNY and CDR2 is SVGAGI in the germline V gene (reference sequence). The CDR3 spans 11 residues. Trimming took off 5 bases at V and 3 bases at J, with 5 bases between the two ends. As DNA, the CDR3 is TGTGCCAGCAGTAACGACTACGAGCAGTACTTC. This translates into CASSNDYEQYF.

This chain uses TRBV3-1 with TRBJ2-1; 7 bases match TRBD2. Trimming cost V 1 base and J 6 bases; bases outside gene matches: 6. Germline V gene lookup returns CDR1 LGHDT and CDR2 YNNKEL (reference sequence). The length of the CDR3 is 15 residues. Here the CDR3 DNA reads TGTGCCAGCAGCCAAGTAGTCCTAGCGGCCAATGAGCAGTTCTTC. Amino acid sequence: CASSQVVLAANEQFF.

There are many counts of this clonotype. The chain uses TRBV7-6 and TRBJ2-1; 13 nucleotides align to TRBD2. V trimming: 1 base; J trimming: 8 bases; junction bases outside the gene matches: 2. Looked up from germline, CDR1 is SGHVS and CDR2 is FNYEAQ. The CDR3 runs 15 residues. CDR3 coding DNA: TGTGCCAGCAGCTTAGTCACTAGCGGGAGGGATGAGCAGTTCTTC. Protein sequence: CASSLVTSGRDEQFF.

This clonotype was detected ten times or more. V and J are TRBV7-2 and TRBJ2-3; 10 bases map to TRBD1. The CDR3 is made up of 15 amino acids. With 2 bases clipped from V and 5 bases from J, the junction kept 4 bases outside the gene matches. Germline CDR1 reads SGHTA; CDR2 reads FQGNSA. The CDR3 loop is CASSLRQGAIDTQYF. The CDR3 region has the DNA TGTGCCAGCAGCTTAAGACAGGGGGCGATAGATACGCAGTATTTT.

The table lists this clonotype with a few counts. The rearrangement uses TRBV4-1 and TRBJ2-3; D not resolved. Germline V gene data show CDR1 as MGHRA and CDR2 as YSYEKL. Trimming took off 0 bases at V and 5 bases at J, with 9 bases between the two ends. The CDR3 sequence is 14 residues long. The CDR3 is CASSQERIGDTQYF. The DNA for the CDR3 is TGCGCCAGCAGCCAAGAAAGGATCGGAGATACGCAGTATTTT.

V and J are TRBV11-2 and TRBJ1-1, with TRBD1 as a possible D gene (6 bases). The CDR3 extends over 16 amino acids. Trimming took off 1 base at V and 3 bases at J, with 15 bases between the two ends. CDR1 SGHAT and CDR2 FQNNGV come from the germline V gene. CDR3 sequence reads: CASSLVLQGGDTEAFF. CDR3 nucleotide sequence: TGTGCCAGCAGCTTAGTATTACAGGGAGGGGACACTGAAGCTTTCTTT.

This clonotype was seen repeatedly, ten times or more. V gene TRBV28 combines with J gene TRBJ2-1; 9 nucleotides match TRBD2. The CDR3 is 15 residues long. CDR1 MDHEN and CDR2 SYDVKM come from the germline V gene. J lost 0 bases, V lost 6 bases, and 3 bases had no gene match. The CDR3 protein is CASRDSGSSYNEQFF. The CDR3 DNA sequence: TGTGCCAGCAGAGATAGCGGGAGCTCCTACAATGAGCAGTTCTTC.

This clonotype has a handful of counts. V is TRBV6-6 and J is TRBJ2-3, with 9 positions matching TRBD1. This CDR3 contains 15 residues. Germline CDR1 and CDR2: MNHNY and SVGAGI (reference sequence). Unmatched junction bases numbered 5, after V lost 5 bases and J lost 2 bases. The CDR3 loop reads CASSLRDRDTDTQYF. The CDR3 coding sequence is TGTGCCAGCAGTCTCCGGGACAGGGACACAGATACGCAGTATTTT.

The rearrangement uses TRBV6-6 and TRBJ1-1; D is unclear. Germline V gene sequence: CDR1 MNHNY, CDR2 SVGAGI (reference sequence). The CDR3 is 18 residues long. The V gene lost 2 bases and the J gene lost 1 base, with 20 bases spanning the gap. In nucleotides, the CDR3 is TGTGCCAGCAGTTACAATCAGGCCCAACTGGACCCGAACACTGAAGCTTTCTTT. It encodes CASSYNQAQLDPNTEAFF.

The gene calls are TRBV28 and TRBJ1-5, with D unresolved. This CDR3 spans 11 amino acids. V was pared by 5 bases and J by 4 bases, with 3 bases between. CDR1 and CDR2 (germline): MDHEN, SYDVKM. CDR3 sequence: CASSVNQPQHF. The DNA for the CDR3 is TGTGCCAGCAGTGTTAATCAGCCCCAGCATTTT.